The rows below give T cell receptor beta chains drawn from one sample of a study of human T cells and chemical hapten exposure. TCRdb independently ran MiXCR on the RACE reads; one entry per CDR3 protein. The sample shows approximately 57,000 distinct CDR3 sequences, about 9.3% of them seen only once. The input for sequencing was whole blood, taken in connection with sensitization to the hapten diphenylcyclopropenone (DPC). These receptors originate from a woman aged 40 to 49 with alopecia areata. Some clones in this sample may be carry-over from other donors' samples. Both conserved end residues are part of each CDR3. A D gene is named only where the DNA matches it firmly. Clone sizes are given selectively: once, few, many, or a class where the clone is expanded.

len	d_gene	v_gene	abundance	j_gene	CDR3nt	CDR3aa
13	-	TRBV6-2/TRBV6-3	medium-sized	TRBJ1-5	TGTGCCAGCAGTTCCACAGAGAATCAGCCCCAGCATTTT	CASSSTENQPQHF
16	-	TRBV6-2/TRBV6-3	many	TRBJ1-5	TGTGCCAGCAGTTACTCGGAGGAATGGGGGTTTCAGCCCCAGCATTTT	CASSYSEEWGFQPQHF
15	-	TRBV6-2/TRBV6-3	few	TRBJ2-3	TGTGCCAGCAAGACTAACAGGAGAGGGACAGATACGCAGTATTTT	CASKTNRRGTDTQYF
15	-	TRBV18	many	TRBJ1-5	TGTGCCAGCTCACCACCGGGGTCAGGGACACAGCCCCAGCATTTT	CASSPPGSGTQPQHF
13	-	TRBV12-3/TRBV12-4	many	TRBJ2-7	TGTGCCAGCAGCCTCGACAGCCCCTACGAGCAGTACTTC	CASSLDSPYEQYF
12	-	TRBV28	-	TRBJ1-1	TGTGCCAGCAGTTTAGTGAACACTGAAGCTTTCTTT	CASSLVNTEAFF
13	-	TRBV29-1	many	TRBJ2-1	TGCAGCGTTGCTGTCACCATCTACAATGAGCAGTTCTTC	CSVAVTIYNEQFF
17	-	TRBV4-1	-	TRBJ2-7	TGCGCCAGCAGCCAAGAGTCATATATAGCGGTCAGGGGCGAGCAGTACTTC	CASSQESYIAVRGEQYF
14	-	TRBV20-1	-	TRBJ1-1	TGCAGTGCTAGAGATTGGGCAGAAAACACTGAAGCTTTCTTT	CSARDWAENTEAFF
14	-	TRBV4-1	-	TRBJ1-5	TGCGCCAGCTGCCAAGATCTTAACAATCAGCCCCAGCATTTT	CASCQDLNNQPQHF
19	TRBD1	TRBV18	many	TRBJ1-5	TGTGCCAGCTCCTCCTCCGGGACAGAATATTCCTATAGCAATCAGCCCCAGCATTTT	CASSSSGTEYSYSNQPQHF
12	-	TRBV29-1	many	TRBJ1-2	TGCAGCGTGGCGAGGGGGGCCTTGGGCTACACCTTC	CSVARGALGYTF
15	-	TRBV18	-	TRBJ1-1	TGTGCCAGCTCACCAACGGACAGTAGTGACACTGAAGCTTTCTTT	CASSPTDSSDTEAFF
14	-	TRBV3-2	many	TRBJ2-5	TGTGCCAGCAGCCGCCCGACAGATCAAGAGACCCAGTACTTC	CASSRPTDQETQYF
15	TRBD1	TRBV27	many	TRBJ1-5	TGTGCCAGCAGTTTATACCCCGACAGGGTGAAGCCCCAGCATTTT	CASSLYPDRVKPQHF
15	TRBD1	TRBV20-1	many	TRBJ2-3	TGCAGTGCTCTCCAGACAGGGGATGTCACAGATACGCAGTATTTT	CSALQTGDVTDTQYF
13	-	TRBV12-3/TRBV12-4	many	TRBJ1-3	TGTGCCAGCAGGCAGGGTGCTGGAAACACCATATATTTT	CASRQGAGNTIYF
13	-	TRBV28	-	TRBJ1-2	TGTGCCAGCAGTTTAAGGGGCCGGGATGGCTACACCTTC	CASSLRGRDGYTF
15	-	TRBV11-2	many	TRBJ2-1	TGTGCCAGCAGCCCGAGGACACAACCCTTCAATGAGCAGTTCTTC	CASSPRTQPFNEQFF
16	-	TRBV5-1	many	TRBJ1-6	TGCGCCAGCAGCTTGGTCTCCGGGGAATATAATTCACCCCTCCACTTT	CASSLVSGEYNSPLHF
15	TRBD1	TRBV6-6	many	TRBJ1-2	TGTGCCAGCAGCAATACAGGGGGTCAGAACTATGGCTACACCTTC	CASSNTGGQNYGYTF
13	TRBD1	TRBV18	many	TRBJ1-2	TGTGCCAGCTCACCCGGACAGGGTCCAAGCTACACCTTC	CASSPGQGPSYTF
12	-	TRBV4-1	many	TRBJ1-2	TGCGCCAGCAGCCAAGATTCGACGGGCTACACCTTC	CASSQDSTGYTF
15	TRBD1	TRBV3-1	-	TRBJ1-3	TGTGCCAGCAGCCAAGAGGGGACAGCCGGAAACACCATATATTTT	CASSQEGTAGNTIYF
18	TRBD1	TRBV12-3/TRBV12-4	-	TRBJ1-6	TGTGCCAGCAGCCGGACAGGGGTACAGAGCTCCTATAATTCACCCCTCCACTTT	CASSRTGVQSSYNSPLHF
15	TRBD1	TRBV6-1	many	TRBJ1-6	TGTGCCAGCAGGGAGGGGGCGTTTGATAATTCACCCCTCCACTTT	CASREGAFDNSPLHF
12	-	TRBV24-1	many	TRBJ2-3	TGTGCCACCAGTGATGTCACAGATACGCAGTATTTT	CATSDVTDTQYF
17	-	TRBV4-3	few	TRBJ1-6	TGCGCCAGCAGCCAAGAGTCCGTCGGGACAAGGGATTCACCCCTCCACTTT	CASSQESVGTRDSPLHF
15	-	TRBV6-4	many	TRBJ2-3	TGTGCCAGCAGTGACTCCAGGGGGGGCACAGATACGCAGTATTTT	CASSDSRGGTDTQYF
13	-	TRBV29-1	many	TRBJ1-1	TGCAGCCCGGTCCGGTCCTCGAACACTGAAGCTTTCTTT	CSPVRSSNTEAFF
15	-	TRBV4-1	few	TRBJ2-2	TGCGCCAGCAGCCAAGGACGGAAGGGAGCCGGGGAGCTGTTTTTT	CASSQGRKGAGELFF
13	TRBD1	TRBV6-2/TRBV6-3	-	TRBJ1-5	TGTACCAGCAGCGACAGGGGGGATCAGCCCCAGCATTTT	CTSSDRGDQPQHF
13	TRBD1	TRBV20-1	-	TRBJ1-6	TGCAGTGCGCAGGGGGCGGGTAATTCACCCCTCCACTTT	CSAQGAGNSPLHF
13	-	TRBV2	few	TRBJ1-4	TGTGCCAGCAGCGGGGAGATTAATGAAAAACTGTTTTTT	CASSGEINEKLFF
17	-	TRBV4-3	many	TRBJ2-6	TGCGCCAGCAGTCCGTCGGGCGGGGTCTCTGGGGCCAACGTCCTGACTTTC	CASSPSGGVSGANVLTF
16	TRBD1	TRBV2	few	TRBJ1-2	TGTGCCAAACAGCTAACTTCAGGGGGCTCACGCTATGGCTACACCTTC	CAKQLTSGGSRYGYTF
15	TRBD2	TRBV7-6	many	TRBJ2-3	TGTGCCAGCAGCACTAGCGGGGGGGCCACAGATACGCAGTATTTT	CASSTSGGATDTQYF
14	-	TRBV4-2	few	TRBJ2-1	TGTGCCAGCGTCGGAGGCGGGGAGTACAATGAGCAGTTCTTC	CASVGGGEYNEQFF
15	TRBD1	TRBV29-1	-	TRBJ1-6	TGCAGCGTCCGCTACAGGGGACATGATAATTCACCCCTCCACTTT	CSVRYRGHDNSPLHF
13	-	TRBV27	once	TRBJ2-7	TGTGCCAGCAGTTTATCGAGACCCTACGAGCAGTACTTC	CASSLSRPYEQYF
14	-	TRBV5-4	many	TRBJ1-6	TGTGCCAGCAGGTTTACAGGAGGCAATTCACCCCTCCACTTT	CASRFTGGNSPLHF
15	-	TRBV6-1	few	TRBJ1-5	TGTGCCAGCAGCGAGGTGGGGCTCAGCAATCAGCCCCAGCATTTT	CASSEVGLSNQPQHF
14	-	TRBV4-1	-	TRBJ1-1	TGCGCCAGCAGCGAAGGACAGATGAACACTGAAGCTTTCTTT	CASSEGQMNTEAFF
12	-	TRBV3-1	many	TRBJ2-5	TGTGCCAGCAGCCCCCCAGGAAAGAACCAGTACTTC	CASSPPGKNQYF
12	-	TRBV5-5	many	TRBJ1-1	TGTGCCAGCAGCGCTCGGGACTCTGAGGCTTTCTTT	CASSARDSEAFF
10	-	TRBV7-9	-	TRBJ2-5	TGTGCCAGCGGCGTAGAGACCCAGTACTTC	CASGVETQYF
15	-	TRBV7-8	-	TRBJ1-2	TGTGCCAGCAGCTTAGCAAGGGGCGCGGAAGATGGCTACACCTTC	CASSLARGAEDGYTF
15	-	TRBV25-1	many	TRBJ1-2	TGTGCCAGCAGTGGCCTTCGGGGGGAGAGCTATGGCTACACCTTC	CASSGLRGESYGYTF